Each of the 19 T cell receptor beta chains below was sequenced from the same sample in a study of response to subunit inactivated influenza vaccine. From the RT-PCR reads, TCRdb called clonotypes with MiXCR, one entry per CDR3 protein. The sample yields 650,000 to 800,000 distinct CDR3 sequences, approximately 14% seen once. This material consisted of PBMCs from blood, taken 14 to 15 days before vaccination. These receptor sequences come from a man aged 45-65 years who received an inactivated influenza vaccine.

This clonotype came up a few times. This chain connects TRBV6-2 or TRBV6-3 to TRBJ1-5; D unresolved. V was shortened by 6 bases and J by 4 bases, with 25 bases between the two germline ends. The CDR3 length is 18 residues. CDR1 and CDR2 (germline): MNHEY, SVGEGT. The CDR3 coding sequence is TGTGCCAGCAGAACCCGGACGGCGTCGGGAAGTACTAATCAGCCCCAGCATTTT. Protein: CASRTRTASGSTNQPQHF.

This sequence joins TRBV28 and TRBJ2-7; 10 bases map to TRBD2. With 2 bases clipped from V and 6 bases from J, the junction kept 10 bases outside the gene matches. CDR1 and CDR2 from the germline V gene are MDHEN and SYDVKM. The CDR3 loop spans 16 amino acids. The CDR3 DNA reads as TGTGCCAGCAGTTTAAAAAAGCCTAGCGGGAGCGTCGAGCAGTACTTC. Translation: CASSLKKPSGSVEQYF. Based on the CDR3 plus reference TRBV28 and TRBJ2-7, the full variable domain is DVKVTQSSRYLVKRTGEKVFLECVQDMDHENMFWYRQDPGLGLRLIYFSYDVKMKEKGDIPEGYSVSREKKERFSLILESASTNQTSMYLCASSLKKPSGSVEQYFGPGTRLTVT.

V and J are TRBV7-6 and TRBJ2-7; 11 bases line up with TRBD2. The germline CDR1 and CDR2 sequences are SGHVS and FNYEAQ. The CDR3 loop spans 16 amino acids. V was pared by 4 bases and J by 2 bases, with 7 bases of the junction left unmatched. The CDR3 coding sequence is TGTGCCAGCAGCTCTCGGACTAGCGGGCCTCCCTACGAGCAGTACTTC. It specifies CASSSRTSGPPYEQYF.

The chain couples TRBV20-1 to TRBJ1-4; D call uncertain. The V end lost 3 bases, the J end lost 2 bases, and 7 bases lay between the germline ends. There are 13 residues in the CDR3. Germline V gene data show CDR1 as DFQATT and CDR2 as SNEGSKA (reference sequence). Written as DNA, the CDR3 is TGCAGTGCTAGGACAATCACTAATGAAAAACTGTTTTTT. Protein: CSARTITNEKLFF.

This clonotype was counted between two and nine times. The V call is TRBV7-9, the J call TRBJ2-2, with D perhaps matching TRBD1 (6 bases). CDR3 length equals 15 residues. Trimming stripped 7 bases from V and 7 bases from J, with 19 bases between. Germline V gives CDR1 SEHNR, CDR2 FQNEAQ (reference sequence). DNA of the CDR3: TGTGCCAGCACCACCCAGGGGAAGAAGGGCGGGGAGCTGTTTTTT. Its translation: CASTTQGKKGGELFF.

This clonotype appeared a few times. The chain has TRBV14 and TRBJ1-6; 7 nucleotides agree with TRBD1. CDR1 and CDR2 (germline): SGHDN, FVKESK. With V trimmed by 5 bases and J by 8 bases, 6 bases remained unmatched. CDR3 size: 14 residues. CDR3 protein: CASSTTGRHSPLHF. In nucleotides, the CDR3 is TGTGCCAGCAGCACGACAGGGAGGCATTCACCCCTCCACTTT.

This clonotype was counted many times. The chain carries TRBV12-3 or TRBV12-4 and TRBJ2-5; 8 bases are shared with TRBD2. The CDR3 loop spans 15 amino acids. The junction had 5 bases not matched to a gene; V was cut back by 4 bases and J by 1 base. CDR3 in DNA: TGTGCCAGCAGTTCCCATACTAGCGGCCAAGAGACCCAGTACTTC. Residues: CASSSHTSGQETQYF.

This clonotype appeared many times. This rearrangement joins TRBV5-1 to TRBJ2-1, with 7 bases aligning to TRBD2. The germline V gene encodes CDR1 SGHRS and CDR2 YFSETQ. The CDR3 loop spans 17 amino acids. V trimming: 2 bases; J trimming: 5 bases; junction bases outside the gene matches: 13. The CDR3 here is CASSFQTSPISDNEQFF. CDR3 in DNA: TGCGCCAGCAGCTTCCAGACTAGCCCGATTAGTGACAATGAGCAGTTCTTC.

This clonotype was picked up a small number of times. Here the CDR3 DNA reads TGCAGCGTAACAGGGGGCAGGGGCACTGAAGCTTTCTTT. Translating gives CSVTGGRGTEAFF. The V gene is TRBV29-1, the J gene TRBJ1-1; 9 positions agree with TRBD1. The CDR3 sequence is 13 residues long. Germline V gene lookup returns CDR1 SQVTM and CDR2 ANQGSEA. V lost 6 bases, J lost 4 bases, and 6 bases stayed unmatched.

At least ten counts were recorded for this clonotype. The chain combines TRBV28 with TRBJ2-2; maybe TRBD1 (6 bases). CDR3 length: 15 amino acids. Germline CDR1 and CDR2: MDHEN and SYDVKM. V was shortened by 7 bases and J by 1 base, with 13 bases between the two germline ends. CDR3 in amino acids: CASTVGGGNTGELFF. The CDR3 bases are TGTGCCAGCACCGTTGGGGGCGGGAACACCGGGGAGCTGTTTTTT.

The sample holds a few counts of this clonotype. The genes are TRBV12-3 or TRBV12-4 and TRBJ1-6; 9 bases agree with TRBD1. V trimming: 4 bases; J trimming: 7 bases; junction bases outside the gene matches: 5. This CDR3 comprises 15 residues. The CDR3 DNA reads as TGTGCCAGCAGTTCCCGACAGGGGGGCAATTCACCCCTCCACTTT. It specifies CASSSRQGGNSPLHF.

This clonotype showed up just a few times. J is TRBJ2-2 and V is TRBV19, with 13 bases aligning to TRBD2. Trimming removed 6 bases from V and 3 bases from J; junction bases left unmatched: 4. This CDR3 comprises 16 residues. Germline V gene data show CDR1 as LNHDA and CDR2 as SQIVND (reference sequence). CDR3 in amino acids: CASRTLAGGHTGELFF. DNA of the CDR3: TGTGCCAGTAGGACACTAGCGGGAGGGCACACCGGGGAGCTGTTTTTT.

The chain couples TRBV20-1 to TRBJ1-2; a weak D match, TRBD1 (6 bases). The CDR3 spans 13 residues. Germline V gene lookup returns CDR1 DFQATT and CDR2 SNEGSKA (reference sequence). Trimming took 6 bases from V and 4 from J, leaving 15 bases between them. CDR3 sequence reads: CSAPDRKRYGYTF. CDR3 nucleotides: TGCAGTGCCCCAGACAGGAAACGCTATGGCTACACCTTC.

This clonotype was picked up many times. CDR3 in DNA: TGTGCCAGCAGCCTACGGACTAGCGGGAGGATCGGGGAGCTGTTTTTT. It specifies CASSLRTSGRIGELFF. The chain uses TRBV5-6 and TRBJ2-2; 14 bases line up with TRBD2. The ends lost 4 bases at V and 7 bases at J; junction bases unmatched: 6. The CDR3 sequence is 16 residues long. CDR1 and CDR2 (germline): SGHDT, YYEEEE.

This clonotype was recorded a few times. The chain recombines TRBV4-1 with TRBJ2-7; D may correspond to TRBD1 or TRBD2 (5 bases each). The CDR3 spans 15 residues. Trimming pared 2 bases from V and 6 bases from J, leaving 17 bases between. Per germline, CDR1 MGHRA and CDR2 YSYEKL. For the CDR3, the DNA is TGCGCCAGCAGCCAACTGGGCCCCGCTGGGGGCGAGCAGTACTTC. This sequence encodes CASSQLGPAGGEQYF.

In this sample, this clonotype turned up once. CDR3 DNA sequence: TGTGCCAGCAGCTTAGTACTAGCGGGGCCCACAGATACGCAGTATTTT. It yields the protein CASSLVLAGPTDTQYF. The chain has TRBV7-9 and TRBJ2-3; 10 bases agree with TRBD2. CDR1 SEHNR and CDR2 FQNEAQ come from the germline V gene (reference sequence). Trimming removed 1 base from V and 2 bases from J; junction bases left unmatched: 3. The CDR3 is 16 amino acids.

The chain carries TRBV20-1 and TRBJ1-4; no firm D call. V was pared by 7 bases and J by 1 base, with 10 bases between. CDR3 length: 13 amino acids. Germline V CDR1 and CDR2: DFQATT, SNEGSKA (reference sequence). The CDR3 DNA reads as TGCAGTGTCAATTCGGGAACTAATGAAAAACTGTTTTTT. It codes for CSVNSGTNEKLFF.

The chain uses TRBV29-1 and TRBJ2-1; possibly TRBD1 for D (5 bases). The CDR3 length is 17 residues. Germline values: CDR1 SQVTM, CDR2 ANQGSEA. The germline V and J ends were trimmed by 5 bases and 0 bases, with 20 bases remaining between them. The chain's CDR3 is CSVWGYGLWGSYNEQFF. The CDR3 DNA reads TGCAGCGTTTGGGGCTACGGATTATGGGGCTCCTACAATGAGCAGTTCTTC.

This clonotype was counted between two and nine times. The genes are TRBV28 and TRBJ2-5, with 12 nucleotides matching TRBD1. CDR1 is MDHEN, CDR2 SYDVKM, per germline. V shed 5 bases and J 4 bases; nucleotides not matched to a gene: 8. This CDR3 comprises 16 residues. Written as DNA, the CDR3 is TGTGCCAGCAGTCCGAGGGACAGGGGGCGAAGAGAGACCCAGTACTTC. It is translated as CASSPRDRGRRETQYF. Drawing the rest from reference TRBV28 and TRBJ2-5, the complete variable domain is DVKVTQSSRYLVKRTGEKVFLECVQDMDHENMFWYRQDPGLGLRLIYFSYDVKMKEKGDIPEGYSVSREKKERFSLILESASTNQTSMYLCASSPRDRGRRETQYFGPGTRLLVL.